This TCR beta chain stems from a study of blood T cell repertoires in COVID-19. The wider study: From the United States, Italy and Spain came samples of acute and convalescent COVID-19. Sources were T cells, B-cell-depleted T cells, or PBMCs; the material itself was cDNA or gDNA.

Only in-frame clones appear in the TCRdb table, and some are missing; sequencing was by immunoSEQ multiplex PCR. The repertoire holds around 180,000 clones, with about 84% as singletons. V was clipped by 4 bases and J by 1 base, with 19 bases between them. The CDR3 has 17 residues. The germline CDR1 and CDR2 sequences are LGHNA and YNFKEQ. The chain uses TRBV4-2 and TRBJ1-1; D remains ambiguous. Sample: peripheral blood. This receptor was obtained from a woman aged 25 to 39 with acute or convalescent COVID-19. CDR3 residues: CASSRGIRSEGNTEAFF. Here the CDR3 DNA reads TGTGCCAGCAGCCGAGGTATCCGTTCCGAGGGGAACACTGAAGCTTTCTTT.